A selection of T cell receptor beta chains follows, all from one sample in a study of vaccination effects on CD4 cells after COVID-19. Here immunoSEQ multiplex PCR was the method, and the copy in TCRdb shows in-frame clones only, minus some. The sample lists some 68,000 clones, about four fifths occurring once. These TCRs are of unknown antigen specificity. The sample here was CD4+ T cells from PBMCs cultured with SARS-CoV-2 spike peptides, taken before COVID-19 vaccination. All receptors derive from a human donor who received a COVID-19 vaccine. Each CDR3 is given with its conserved first and last residue. A D gene is named only where the DNA matches it firmly. Where a row states a size, it is once, few, many or the class of an expanded clone; other rows omit it.

d_call: -
v_call: TRBV2
clone_size: once
j_call: TRBJ1-1
cdr3_nt: TGTGCCAGCAGTTCTTATGGTGTGGGGGGCACTGAAGCTTTCTTT
cdr3_aa: CASSSYGVGGTEAFF

d_call: -
v_call: TRBV6-6
clone_size: -
j_call: TRBJ1-1
cdr3_nt: TGTGCCAGCAGTTACTTCGTCAGCACTGAAGCTTTCTTT
cdr3_aa: CASSYFVSTEAFF

d_call: -
v_call: TRBV6-5
clone_size: once
j_call: TRBJ1-2
cdr3_nt: TGTGCCAGCAGACAGGGCGGCGCCTATGGCTACACCTTC
cdr3_aa: CASRQGGAYGYTF

d_call: -
v_call: TRBV3-1/TRBV3-2
clone_size: -
j_call: TRBJ2-6
cdr3_nt: TGTGCCAGCAGCCATGTTTATCTGGGGCCCACCTACTCTGGGGCCAACGTCCTGACTTTC
cdr3_aa: CASSHVYLGPTYSGANVLTF

d_call: -
v_call: TRBV5-4
clone_size: -
j_call: TRBJ1-3
cdr3_nt: TGTGCCAGCAGCTTGAACGGCGGCTCTGGAAACACCATATATTTT
cdr3_aa: CASSLNGGSGNTIYF

d_call: -
v_call: TRBV7-2
clone_size: -
j_call: TRBJ2-2
cdr3_nt: TGTGCCAGCAGCTTAGCGCCGGGGGGCAGGAACGGGGAGCTGTTTTTT
cdr3_aa: CASSLAPGGRNGELFF

d_call: -
v_call: TRBV5-1
clone_size: -
j_call: TRBJ2-2
cdr3_nt: TGCGCCAGCAGCTTTGTACCCACCGGGGAGCTGTTTTTT
cdr3_aa: CASSFVPTGELFF

d_call: TRBD2
v_call: TRBV10-3
clone_size: -
j_call: TRBJ2-1
cdr3_nt: TGTGCCATACGACCGGGACTAGCGAGACATGAGCAGTTCTTC
cdr3_aa: CAIRPGLARHEQFF

d_call: TRBD2
v_call: TRBV6-6
clone_size: -
j_call: TRBJ2-3
cdr3_nt: TGTGCCAGCAGCACGACTAGCGGGGGTTCGTCAGATACGCAGTATTTT
cdr3_aa: CASSTTSGGSSDTQYF

d_call: -
v_call: TRBV20-1
clone_size: -
j_call: TRBJ2-5
cdr3_nt: TGCAGTGCTAATGAAGGGTTTTCCCAGTACTTC
cdr3_aa: CSANEGFSQYF

d_call: TRBD1
v_call: TRBV7-2
clone_size: few
j_call: TRBJ1-2
cdr3_nt: TGTGCCGGGGTGGGACAGGGAAGTGGTGGCTACACCTTC
cdr3_aa: CAGVGQGSGGYTF

d_call: TRBD1
v_call: TRBV19
clone_size: -
j_call: TRBJ2-2
cdr3_nt: TGTGCCAGTAAAAATTTGTGGGACAGATCCCCTTCCACCGGGGAGCTGTTTTTT
cdr3_aa: CASKNLWDRSPSTGELFF

d_call: -
v_call: TRBV19
clone_size: few
j_call: TRBJ1-2
cdr3_nt: TGTGCCAGTATTGACGCTAACTATGGCTACACCTTC
cdr3_aa: CASIDANYGYTF

d_call: -
v_call: TRBV6-5
clone_size: -
j_call: TRBJ1-4
cdr3_nt: TGTGCCAGCAGTACCCACTATTGGGGAGAGGAAAAACTGTTTTTT
cdr3_aa: CASSTHYWGEEKLFF

d_call: TRBD1
v_call: TRBV24-1
clone_size: -
j_call: TRBJ2-3
cdr3_nt: TGTGCCACCAGTGATTTAGGTGGGACAGCCACAGATACGCAGTATTTT
cdr3_aa: CATSDLGGTATDTQYF

d_call: -
v_call: TRBV2
clone_size: -
j_call: TRBJ2-6
cdr3_nt: TGTGCCAGCAGTGATGGTGTTCCCCGTGGCTCTGGGGCCAACGTCCTGACTTTC
cdr3_aa: CASSDGVPRGSGANVLTF

d_call: -
v_call: TRBV6-5
clone_size: -
j_call: TRBJ1-1
cdr3_nt: TGTGCCAGCAGTTACTCAGGGATGAACACTGAAGCTTTCTTT
cdr3_aa: CASSYSGMNTEAFF

d_call: -
v_call: TRBV15
clone_size: once
j_call: TRBJ1-4
cdr3_nt: TGTGCCACCAGCAGAGATGTGGGGGAAAAACTGTTTTTT
cdr3_aa: CATSRDVGEKLFF

d_call: TRBD1
v_call: TRBV28
clone_size: once
j_call: TRBJ1-2
cdr3_nt: TGTGCCAGCAGTTTTCCTTCGGGACAGGGGTATGGCTACACCTTC
cdr3_aa: CASSFPSGQGYGYTF

d_call: -
v_call: TRBV7-2
clone_size: once
j_call: TRBJ1-1
cdr3_nt: TGTGCCAGCAGCTTAGGTCGGGGAAACTGGAACACTGAAGCCTTCTTT
cdr3_aa: CASSLGRGNWNTEAFF

d_call: TRBD1
v_call: TRBV7-2
clone_size: -
j_call: TRBJ2-5
cdr3_nt: TGTGCCAGCAGCGACAGGGGTTTTGGAGAGACCCAGTACTTC
cdr3_aa: CASSDRGFGETQYF

d_call: -
v_call: TRBV24-1
clone_size: -
j_call: TRBJ2-5
cdr3_nt: TGTGCCACCAGTGATGGGACGAAGTACCAAGAGACCCAGTACTTC
cdr3_aa: CATSDGTKYQETQYF

d_call: -
v_call: TRBV6-5
clone_size: -
j_call: TRBJ1-2
cdr3_nt: TGTGCCAATTTGACCAACTATGGCTACACCTTC
cdr3_aa: CANLTNYGYTF

d_call: TRBD2
v_call: TRBV7-6
clone_size: few
j_call: TRBJ2-1
cdr3_nt: TGTGCCAGCAGCTTTAGCGGGGTTGAGCAGTTCTTC
cdr3_aa: CASSFSGVEQFF

d_call: TRBD1
v_call: TRBV18
clone_size: -
j_call: TRBJ1-2
cdr3_nt: TGTGCCAGCTCTCAGAGCGGGACAGATCCTAACTATGGCTACACCTTC
cdr3_aa: CASSQSGTDPNYGYTF

d_call: -
v_call: TRBV19
clone_size: once
j_call: TRBJ2-2
cdr3_nt: TGTGCCAGTAGTCTGGGGGGGTTAAAGGGGGCGCGAACCGGGGAGCTGTTTTTT
cdr3_aa: CASSLGGLKGARTGELFF

d_call: -
v_call: TRBV7-2
clone_size: -
j_call: TRBJ1-1
cdr3_nt: TGTGCCAGCAGTCCAGCGCCGGGGAGAGGAGCTTTCTTT
cdr3_aa: CASSPAPGRGAFF

d_call: TRBD1
v_call: TRBV7-2
clone_size: -
j_call: TRBJ1-2
cdr3_nt: TGTGCCAGCAGCTTAGTCGCAGGGGGATCCTATGGCTACACCTTC
cdr3_aa: CASSLVAGGSYGYTF

d_call: -
v_call: TRBV6-1
clone_size: -
j_call: TRBJ1-2
cdr3_nt: TGTGCCAGCAGTGAATCCCCAGGTGGGGGGATTGGCTACACCTTC
cdr3_aa: CASSESPGGGIGYTF

d_call: TRBD2
v_call: TRBV4-2
clone_size: -
j_call: TRBJ2-5
cdr3_nt: TGTGCCAGCAGCTCGGGGGGACTAGCGGGGGATCAAGAGACCCAGTACTTC
cdr3_aa: CASSSGGLAGDQETQYF

d_call: -
v_call: TRBV5-1
clone_size: -
j_call: TRBJ2-3
cdr3_nt: TGCGCCAGCAGCTTGGGTTCCAGCACAGATACGCAGTATTTT
cdr3_aa: CASSLGSSTDTQYF

d_call: TRBD1
v_call: TRBV9
clone_size: few
j_call: TRBJ2-6
cdr3_nt: TGTGCCAGCAGCCCCCAGGACAGGAGCTCTGGGGCCAACGTCCTGACTTTC
cdr3_aa: CASSPQDRSSGANVLTF

d_call: TRBD1
v_call: TRBV7-3
clone_size: -
j_call: TRBJ2-2
cdr3_nt: TGTGCCAGCAGGGGACAGGGGAACTCCGGGGAGCTGTTTTTT
cdr3_aa: CASRGQGNSGELFF

d_call: -
v_call: TRBV12-3/TRBV12-4
clone_size: -
j_call: TRBJ1-5
cdr3_nt: TGTGCCAGCGAGAGAGGGAGCAATCAGCCCCAGCATTTT
cdr3_aa: CASERGSNQPQHF

d_call: -
v_call: TRBV25-1
clone_size: -
j_call: TRBJ2-5
cdr3_nt: TGTGCCAGCACGCGCCCGGGAACCCAAGAGACCCAGTACTTC
cdr3_aa: CASTRPGTQETQYF

d_call: -
v_call: TRBV30
clone_size: -
j_call: TRBJ1-3
cdr3_nt: TGTGCCTGGGGATTGGGAAACACCATATATTTT
cdr3_aa: CAWGLGNTIYF

d_call: -
v_call: TRBV7-9
clone_size: -
j_call: TRBJ1-4
cdr3_nt: TGTGCCAGCAGCTTTGGACAGTTTAATGAAAAACTGTTTTTT
cdr3_aa: CASSFGQFNEKLFF

d_call: TRBD1
v_call: TRBV6-5
clone_size: -
j_call: TRBJ1-4
cdr3_nt: TGTGCCAGCAGTTATCTGCCGGGACAGGGTAATGAAAAACTGTTTTTT
cdr3_aa: CASSYLPGQGNEKLFF

d_call: -
v_call: TRBV30
clone_size: -
j_call: TRBJ1-2
cdr3_nt: TGTGCCTGGAGTGTACTAAGGGGGAACTATGGCTACACCTTC
cdr3_aa: CAWSVLRGNYGYTF

d_call: -
v_call: TRBV28
clone_size: -
j_call: TRBJ1-3
cdr3_nt: TGTGCCAGCAGTTTATTACCTCCGGGAAACACCATATATTTT
cdr3_aa: CASSLLPPGNTIYF

d_call: -
v_call: TRBV2
clone_size: -
j_call: TRBJ2-5
cdr3_nt: TGTGCCAGCAGGGTGGGGGAGACCCAGTACTTC
cdr3_aa: CASRVGETQYF

d_call: -
v_call: TRBV9
clone_size: -
j_call: TRBJ2-3
cdr3_nt: TGTGCCAGCAGCGTAGGTGGAAGGAGCCCAGATACGCAGTATTTT
cdr3_aa: CASSVGGRSPDTQYF

d_call: -
v_call: TRBV5-1
clone_size: -
j_call: TRBJ1-2
cdr3_nt: TGCGCCAGCAGCTTGGCCAGGGCGGAACGTGGCTACACCTTC
cdr3_aa: CASSLARAERGYTF

d_call: -
v_call: TRBV5-5
clone_size: -
j_call: TRBJ2-5
cdr3_nt: TGTGCCAGCAGCTTGGGGGTCCAAGAGACCCAGTACTTC
cdr3_aa: CASSLGVQETQYF

d_call: -
v_call: TRBV9
clone_size: -
j_call: TRBJ1-4
cdr3_nt: TGTGCCAGCAGCGTTTCTCGGGGCCCGGGTGAAAAACTGTTTTTT
cdr3_aa: CASSVSRGPGEKLFF

d_call: -
v_call: TRBV18
clone_size: -
j_call: TRBJ1-5
cdr3_nt: TGTGCCAGCTCACCTACTCTTGGAGATCAGCCCCAGCATTTT
cdr3_aa: CASSPTLGDQPQHF

d_call: TRBD1
v_call: TRBV6-6
clone_size: -
j_call: TRBJ1-5
cdr3_nt: TGTGCCAGCAGGAACCGACAGGGGGCGGGAAATCAGCCCCAGCATTTT
cdr3_aa: CASRNRQGAGNQPQHF

d_call: -
v_call: TRBV28
clone_size: -
j_call: TRBJ1-5
cdr3_nt: TGTGCCAGCAGTTTGGACAGCGCCCGGGCGCCCCAGCATTTT
cdr3_aa: CASSLDSARAPQHF

d_call: -
v_call: TRBV15
clone_size: once
j_call: TRBJ2-5
cdr3_nt: TGTGCCACCAGCAGAGACATACAAGAGACCCAGTACTTC
cdr3_aa: CATSRDIQETQYF

d_call: TRBD1
v_call: TRBV4-1
clone_size: -
j_call: TRBJ1-2
cdr3_nt: TGCGCCAGCAGCCAAGATGACAGGGGTCTGTATGGCTACACCTTC
cdr3_aa: CASSQDDRGLYGYTF